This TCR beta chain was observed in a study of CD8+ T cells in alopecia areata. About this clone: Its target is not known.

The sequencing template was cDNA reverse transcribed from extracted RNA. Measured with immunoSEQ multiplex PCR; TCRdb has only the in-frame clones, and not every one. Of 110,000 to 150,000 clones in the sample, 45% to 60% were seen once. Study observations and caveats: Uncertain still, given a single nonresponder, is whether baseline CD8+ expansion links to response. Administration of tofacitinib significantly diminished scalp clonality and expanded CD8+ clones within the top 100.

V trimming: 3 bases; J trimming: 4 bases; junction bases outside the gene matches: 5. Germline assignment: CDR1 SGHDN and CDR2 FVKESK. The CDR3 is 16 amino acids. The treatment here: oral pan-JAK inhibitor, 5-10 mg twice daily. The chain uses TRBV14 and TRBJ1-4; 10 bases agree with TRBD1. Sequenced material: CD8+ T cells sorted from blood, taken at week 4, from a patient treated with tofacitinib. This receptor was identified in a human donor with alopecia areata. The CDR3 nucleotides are TGTGCCAGCAGCCACCTCGGGACAGGGGTTAATGAAAAACTGTTTTTT. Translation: CASSHLGTGVNEKLFF.